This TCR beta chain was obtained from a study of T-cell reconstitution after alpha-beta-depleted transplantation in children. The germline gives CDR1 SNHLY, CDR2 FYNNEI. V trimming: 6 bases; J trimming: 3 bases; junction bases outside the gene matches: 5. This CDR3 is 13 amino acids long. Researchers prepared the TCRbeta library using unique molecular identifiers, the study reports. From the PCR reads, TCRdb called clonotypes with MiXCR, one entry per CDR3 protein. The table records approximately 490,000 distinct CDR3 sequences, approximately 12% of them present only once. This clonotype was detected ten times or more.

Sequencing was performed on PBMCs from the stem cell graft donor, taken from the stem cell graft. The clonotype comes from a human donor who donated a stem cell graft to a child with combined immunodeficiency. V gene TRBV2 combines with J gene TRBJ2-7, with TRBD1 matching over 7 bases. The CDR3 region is CASSQGQNYEQYF. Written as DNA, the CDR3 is TGTGCCAGCAGCCAGGGACAGAACTACGAGCAGTACTTC.